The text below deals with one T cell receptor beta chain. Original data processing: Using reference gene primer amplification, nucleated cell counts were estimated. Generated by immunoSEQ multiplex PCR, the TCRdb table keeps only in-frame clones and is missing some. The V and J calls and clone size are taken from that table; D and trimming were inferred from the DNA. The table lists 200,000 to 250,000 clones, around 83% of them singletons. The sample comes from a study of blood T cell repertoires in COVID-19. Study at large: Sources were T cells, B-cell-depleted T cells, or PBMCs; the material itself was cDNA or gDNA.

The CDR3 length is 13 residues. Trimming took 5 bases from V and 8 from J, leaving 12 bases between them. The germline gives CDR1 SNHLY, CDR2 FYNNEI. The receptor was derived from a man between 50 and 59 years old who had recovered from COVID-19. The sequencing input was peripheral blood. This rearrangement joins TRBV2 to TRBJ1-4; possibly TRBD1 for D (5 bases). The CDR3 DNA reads TGTGCCAGCAGTCGGAGCAGGGAAGAAAAACTGTTTTTT. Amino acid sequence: CASSRSREEKLFF.